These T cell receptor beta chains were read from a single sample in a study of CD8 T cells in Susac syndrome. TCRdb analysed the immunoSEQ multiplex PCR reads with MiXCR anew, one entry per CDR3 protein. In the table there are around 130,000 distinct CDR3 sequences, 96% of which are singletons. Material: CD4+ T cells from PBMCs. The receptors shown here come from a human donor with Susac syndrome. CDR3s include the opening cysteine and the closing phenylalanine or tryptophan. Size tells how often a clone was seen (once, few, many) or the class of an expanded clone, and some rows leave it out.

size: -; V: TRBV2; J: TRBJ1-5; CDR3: CASRSTGGSNQPQHF
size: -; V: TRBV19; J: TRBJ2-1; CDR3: CASTGLAGFNEQFF
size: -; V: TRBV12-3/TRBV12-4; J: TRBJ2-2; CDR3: CAISLGGRNTGELFF
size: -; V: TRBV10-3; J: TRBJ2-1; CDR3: CAIRAGDSSYNEQFF
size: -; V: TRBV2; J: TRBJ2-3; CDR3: CASSTTSGRGTDTQYF
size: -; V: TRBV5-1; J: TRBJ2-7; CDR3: CASRLGDRYEQYF
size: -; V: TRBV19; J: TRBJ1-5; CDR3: CASSIRTGVEQPQHF
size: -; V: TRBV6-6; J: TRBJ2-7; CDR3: CASSYEPGVGYEQYF
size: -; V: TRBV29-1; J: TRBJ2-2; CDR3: CSVDSRSNTGELFF
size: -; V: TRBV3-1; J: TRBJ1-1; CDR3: CASSGYGAGEAFF
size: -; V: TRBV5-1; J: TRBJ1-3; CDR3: CASSQGQGNTIYF
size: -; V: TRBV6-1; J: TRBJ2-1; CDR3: CASSPARGSGYNEQFF
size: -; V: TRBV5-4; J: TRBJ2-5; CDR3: CASSLSPSGETQYF
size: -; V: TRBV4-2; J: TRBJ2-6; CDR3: CASSQDRGVGANVLTF
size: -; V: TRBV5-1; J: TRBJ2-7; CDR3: CASSLGPSSYEQYF
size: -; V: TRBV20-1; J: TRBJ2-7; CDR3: CSARDPGGEVEYF
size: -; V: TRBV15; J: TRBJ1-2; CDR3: CATSRDPRGGYTF
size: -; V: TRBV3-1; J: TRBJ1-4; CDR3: CASAPEGASGDEKLFF
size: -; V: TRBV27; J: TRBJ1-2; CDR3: CASSPRTGGGKGYTF
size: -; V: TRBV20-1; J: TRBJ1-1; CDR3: CSAAPIQRNTEAFF
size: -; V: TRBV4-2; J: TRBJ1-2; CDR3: CASSRDTNYGYTF
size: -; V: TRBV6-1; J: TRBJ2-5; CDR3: CASTGGGLGETQYF
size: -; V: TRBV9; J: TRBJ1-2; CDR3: CASSVSPDRANYGYTF
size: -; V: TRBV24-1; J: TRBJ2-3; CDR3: CATSDFGGVDTQYF
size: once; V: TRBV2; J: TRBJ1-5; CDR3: CASSATGGQGQPQHF
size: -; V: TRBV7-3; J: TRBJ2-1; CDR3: CASSPSIRRANEQFF
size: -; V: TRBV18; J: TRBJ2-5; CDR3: CASSPPQGQETQYF
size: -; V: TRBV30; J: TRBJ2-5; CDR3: CAWSLGLAGILSETQYF
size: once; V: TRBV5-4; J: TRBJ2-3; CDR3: CASSLTSGRVDTQYF
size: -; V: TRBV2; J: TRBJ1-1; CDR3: CASSASPGQGKTEAFF
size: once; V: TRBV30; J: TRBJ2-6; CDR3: CAWSVRRAGANVLTF
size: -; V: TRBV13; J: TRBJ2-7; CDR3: CASSSTSGPTYEQYF
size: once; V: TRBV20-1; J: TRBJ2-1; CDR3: CSARQRTSGSGNEQFF
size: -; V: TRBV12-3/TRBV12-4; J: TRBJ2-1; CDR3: CASSPDRVYNEQFF
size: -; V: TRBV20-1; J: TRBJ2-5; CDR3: CSVTVQETQYF
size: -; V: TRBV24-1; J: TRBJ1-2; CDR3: CATSDRDSTYGYTF
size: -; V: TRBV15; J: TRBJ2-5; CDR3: CATQTSGPQETQYF
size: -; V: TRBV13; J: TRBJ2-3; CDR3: CASSLRGPPDTQYF
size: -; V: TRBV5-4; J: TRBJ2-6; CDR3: CASSLDRGSSGANVLTF
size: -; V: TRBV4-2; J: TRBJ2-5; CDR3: CASSQDIRGETQYF
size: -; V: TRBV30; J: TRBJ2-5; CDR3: CAWSAGGPAYQETQYF
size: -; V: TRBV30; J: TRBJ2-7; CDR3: CAWSSAGPYEQYF
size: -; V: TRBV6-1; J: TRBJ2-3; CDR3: CASSVAGTGPTDTQYF
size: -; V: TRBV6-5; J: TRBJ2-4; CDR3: CASSHLRGHIQYF
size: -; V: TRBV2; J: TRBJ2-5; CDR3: CASSGLRQETQYF
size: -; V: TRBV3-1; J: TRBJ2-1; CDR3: CASSQAGTHLDEQFF
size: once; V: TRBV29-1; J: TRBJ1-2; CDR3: CSVSTGGNYGYTF
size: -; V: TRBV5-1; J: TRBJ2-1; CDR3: CASSGVSIPPNEQFF
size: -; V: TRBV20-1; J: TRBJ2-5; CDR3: CSAPSLETQYF
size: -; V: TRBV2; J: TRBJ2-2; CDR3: CASSGSTVTGELFF
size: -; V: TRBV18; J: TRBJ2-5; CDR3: CASSPPVEETQYF
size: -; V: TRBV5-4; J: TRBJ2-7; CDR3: CASSPGTSGRARVYEQYF
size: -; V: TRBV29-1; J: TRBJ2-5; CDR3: CSVEEGETQYF
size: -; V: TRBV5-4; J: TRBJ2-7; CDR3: CAVSSGTSGYEQYF
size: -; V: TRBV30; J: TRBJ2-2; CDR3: CAWRGGNTGELFF
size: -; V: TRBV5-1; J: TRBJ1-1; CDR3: CATSWGQDTEAFF
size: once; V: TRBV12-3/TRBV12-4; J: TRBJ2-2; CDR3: CASSEGLAGGGELFF
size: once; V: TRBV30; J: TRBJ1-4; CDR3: CAWTLRGANEKLFF
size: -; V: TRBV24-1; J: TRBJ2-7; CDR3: CATGQGAGYEQYF